A selection of T cell receptor beta chains follows, all from one sample in a study of identical twins. From the 5' RACE reads, TCRdb called clonotypes with MiXCR, one entry per CDR3 protein. The sample consists of around 650,000 distinct CDR3 sequences, around 7.5% of them appearing once. The sample also formed part of further work on yellow fever vaccine responses in identical twins.

The source material was PBMCs. The receptors stem from a woman aged 18-29 years in good health. CDR3s include the opening cysteine and the closing phenylalanine or tryptophan. Fields, in order: J gene, D gene, V gene, clone size, CDR3 DNA, CDR3 protein. A D gene is named only where the DNA matches it firmly. Size is stated for part of the rows, as once, few or many counts, or as a class when the clone is expanded.

TRBJ2-2 TRBD1 TRBV12-3/TRBV12-4 many TGTGCCAGCAGAGGACAGGAGAACACCGGGGAGCTGTTTTTT CASRGQENTGELFF
TRBJ2-3 . TRBV12-3/TRBV12-4 many TGTGCCAGCAGTTTGGGGAGTTTGGCAGATACGCAGTATTTT CASSLGSLADTQYF
TRBJ2-3 TRBD2 TRBV20-1 . TGCAGTGCCCCCGGTAGCGGGAGAGGGGGTTTTCGGGTCACAGATACGCAGTATTTT CSAPGSGRGGFRVTDTQYF
TRBJ2-1 . TRBV15 many TGTGCCACCAGCAGAGATCTCAAGTCCCTAGTTCACTCCTACAATGAGCAGTTCTTC CATSRDLKSLVHSYNEQFF
TRBJ2-5 TRBD2 TRBV7-7 . TGTGCCAGCAGCCCGGGACTAGCGCACCAAGAGACCCAGTACTTC CASSPGLAHQETQYF
TRBJ1-1 . TRBV20-1 few TGCAGTGCTAGAGATTTAAGAAGGCCTGAAGCTTTCTTT CSARDLRRPEAFF
TRBJ1-4 . TRBV7-2 . TGTGCCAGCAGCTTAAAAGGGGGATTGGATGGTGAAAAACTGTTTTTT CASSLKGGLDGEKLFF
TRBJ1-6 TRBD1 TRBV5-1 . TGCGCCAGCAGCCCGTCGACAGGGATGCATGTGACACCCCTCCACTTT CASSPSTGMHVTPLHF
TRBJ2-6 . TRBV5-5 few TGTGCCAGCAGCTTGGGGGGGGCGATCCCTTCTGGGGCCAACGTCCTGACTTTC CASSLGGAIPSGANVLTF
TRBJ2-6 . TRBV4-2 . TGTGCCAGCAGCCCCGGGCTCCACGGCAGGACCTCTGGGGCCAACGTCCTGACTTTC CASSPGLHGRTSGANVLTF
TRBJ2-2 . TRBV4-2 . TGTGCCAGCAGCCAAGGGTCCGGTACCGCGAACACCGGGGAGCTGTTTTTT CASSQGSGTANTGELFF
TRBJ2-1 . TRBV5-5 few TGTGCCAGCAGCTCATACAGGGACTCCGAGCAGTTCTTC CASSSYRDSEQFF
TRBJ1-2 TRBD1 TRBV6-1 few TGTGCCGCGGGGACAGGGGAAGTGGATGGCTACACCTTC CAAGTGEVDGYTF
TRBJ2-1 TRBD2 TRBV15 many TGTGCCACCAGCGGATCTAGCGGGGATACATACAATGAGCAGTTCTTC CATSGSSGDTYNEQFF
TRBJ1-2 . TRBV9 many TGTGCCAGCAGCGGAAGAGAGAATGACAACTATGGCTACACCTTC CASSGRENDNYGYTF
TRBJ1-5 . TRBV9 few TGTGCCAGCAGCGTAGACAGCAGCAATCAGCCCCAGCATTTT CASSVDSSNQPQHF
TRBJ1-2 . TRBV7-9 . TGTGCCAGCAGCCCTAGGGACCTTCTCGGGAACTATGGCTACACCTTC CASSPRDLLGNYGYTF
TRBJ1-1 . TRBV20-1 many TGCAGTGCTTCCCAGGACACTACTGAAGCTTTCTTT CSASQDTTEAFF
TRBJ1-1 . TRBV20-1 many TGCAGTGCTTGGGCCCCGGGACGGCTGAACACTGAAGCTTTCTTT CSAWAPGRLNTEAFF
TRBJ1-1 TRBD1 TRBV12-3/TRBV12-4 many TGTGCCAGCAGTGCCGGGACAGTTAACACTGAAGCTTTCTTT CASSAGTVNTEAFF
TRBJ2-2 . TRBV6-5 many TGTGCCAGCAGTTACGGCCCGCCCGCGACCGGGGAGCTGTTTTTT CASSYGPPATGELFF
TRBJ2-7 . TRBV5-6 few TGTGCCAGCAGCCTCGGACAGCCTGTCTACGAGCAGTACTTC CASSLGQPVYEQYF
TRBJ2-3 . TRBV7-9 few TGTGCCAGCACCCAGGGGCAAGTAAGCACAGATACGCAGTATTTT CASTQGQVSTDTQYF
TRBJ2-5 TRBD2 TRBV20-1 . TGCAGTGCTCCCCCCTTAGCGGGAGGGCCGGAGACCCAGTACTTC CSAPPLAGGPETQYF
TRBJ2-5 TRBD1 TRBV6-1 few TGTGCCAGCACAAGGGGGCAGGAAGAGACCCAGTACTTC CASTRGQEETQYF
TRBJ2-3 TRBD1 TRBV4-1 many TGCGCCAGCAGCGCGGACAGGGGGCTGGGAGATACGCAGTATTTT CASSADRGLGDTQYF
TRBJ2-1 . TRBV7-7 few TGTGCCAGCAGCCTACGACAGATTTTGGGGAATGAGCAGTTCTTC CASSLRQILGNEQFF
TRBJ2-5 . TRBV28 many TGTGCCAGCAGCAAAGAGACCCAGTACTTC CASSKETQYF
TRBJ1-6 TRBD1 TRBV14 many TGTGCCAGCAGCCAATCCTGGACAGGGAATTCACCCCTCCACTTT CASSQSWTGNSPLHF
TRBJ2-2 TRBD1 TRBV12-3/TRBV12-4 . TGTGCCAGCAGAGGGGACAGTGGAACCGGGGAGCTGTTTTTT CASRGDSGTGELFF
TRBJ2-1 TRBD2 TRBV5-6 few TGTGCCAGCACGGGAATAGCGGGGGCATACAATGAGCAGTTCTTC CASTGIAGAYNEQFF
TRBJ2-3 TRBD2 TRBV4-1 few TGCGCCAGCAGCCGAACTCTAGCGGGGGGGCCGACAGATACGCAGTATTTT CASSRTLAGGPTDTQYF
TRBJ2-2 TRBD1 TRBV2 . TGTGCCAGAAGACAGGGGGTAAACACCGGGGAGCTGTTTTTT CARRQGVNTGELFF
TRBJ2-5 TRBD2 TRBV2 . TGTGCCAGCAGTGATAGGACTAGCGGAGACCAAGAGACCCAGTACTTC CASSDRTSGDQETQYF
TRBJ2-3 . TRBV12-3/TRBV12-4 many TGTGCCAGCAGTTTACGTCCCCCGGGTGCCTCAGATACGCAGTATTTT CASSLRPPGASDTQYF
TRBJ2-1 . TRBV5-1 many TGCGCCAGCAGCTTGTTGGGCGGGGACGCCAATGAGCAGTTCTTC CASSLLGGDANEQFF
TRBJ2-7 TRBD1 TRBV10-1 . TGCGCCAGCAGTCAGACAGGGGAAGGCGAGCAGTACTTC CASSQTGEGEQYF
TRBJ1-4 . TRBV5-1 many TGCGCCAGCAGCTGGGAATTTAATGAAAAACTGTTTTTT CASSWEFNEKLFF
TRBJ2-7 TRBD2 TRBV29-1 . TGCAGCGTTGAAGGCGAAGCGGGGGAGCCGGACTACGAGCAGTACTTC CSVEGEAGEPDYEQYF
TRBJ1-5 . TRBV6-2/TRBV6-3 many TGTGCCAGCTGGGCCTCCTATAGCAATCAGCCCCAGCATTTT CASWASYSNQPQHF
TRBJ2-7 TRBD2 TRBV5-1 many TGCGCCAGCAGCTCGGGGGGGACTAGCGGGAGATACGAGCAGTACTTC CASSSGGTSGRYEQYF
TRBJ2-7 . TRBV16 few TGTGCCACCGCGGACCCTACTTACGAGCAGTACTTC CATADPTYEQYF
TRBJ2-3 TRBD2 TRBV24-1 many TGTGCCACCGAATCGGGTGGCGGGAGGCTCACAGATACGCAGTATTTT CATESGGGRLTDTQYF
TRBJ1-6 TRBD1 TRBV27 many TGTGCCAGCAGTACCCCTGGAGGCAGGGGGGATTCACCCCTCCACTTT CASSTPGGRGDSPLHF
TRBJ1-2 TRBD1 TRBV20-1 few TGCAGTGCTAGAGATACCCGACAGGGCTCCTATGGCTACACCTTC CSARDTRQGSYGYTF
TRBJ2-1 TRBD2 TRBV20-1 . TGCAGTGCTGAACTAGCGGGGGTATACAATGAGCAGTTCTTC CSAELAGVYNEQFF
TRBJ2-1 . TRBV5-1 . TGCGCCAGCAGCCCGGGATCTTCGCAGTTCTTC CASSPGSSQFF
TRBJ2-2 TRBD2 TRBV7-2 . TGTGCCAGCAGCCCGGCGGGGGGCGTCACCGGGGAGCTGTTTTTT CASSPAGGVTGELFF
TRBJ1-2 TRBD1 TRBV5-5 many TGTGCCAGCAGCTACCGGACAGGGGAGAACTATGGCTACACCTTC CASSYRTGENYGYTF
TRBJ2-3 . TRBV4-1 few TGCGCCAGCAGCCGAAGCCTGTTTGGGACAGATACGCAGTATTTT CASSRSLFGTDTQYF
TRBJ1-4 TRBD1 TRBV12-3/TRBV12-4 many TGTGCCAGCAGGTCGACAGGGGCCGGGGAAAAACTGTTTTTT CASRSTGAGEKLFF
TRBJ2-7 . TRBV6-5 few TGTGCCAGCAGTTACGGAGGGGGGAAAACCTACGAGCAGTACTTC CASSYGGGKTYEQYF
TRBJ2-1 . TRBV4-1 few TGCGCCAGCAGCCGGGGGCAGTCCAAGCCAATAGATGAGCAGTTCTTC CASSRGQSKPIDEQFF
TRBJ1-1 TRBD1 TRBV7-9 . TGTGCCAGCAAACGGGACAGGGGGAACACTGAAGCTTTCTTT CASKRDRGNTEAFF
TRBJ2-1 . TRBV5-1 . TGCGCCAGCAGCTTGGGACTAGACCGACTATACAATGAGCAGTTCTTC CASSLGLDRLYNEQFF